The rows below give T cell receptor beta chains drawn from one sample of a study of shared clonotypes between healthy human individuals. Assay used: immunoSEQ multiplex PCR; TCRdb lists only in-frame clones, some missing. This table has about 2 million clones, around 96% appearing once. The source material was naive CD8+ T cells sorted from blood. These receptors were taken from a man aged 18 to 29 in good health. Both conserved end residues are trimmed from each CDR3. The D gene is left open where the match is weak. Expanded clones are given a class, and other clones once, few, many or no size at all.

clone_size	v_call	cdr3_length	j_call	d_call	cdr3_aa
NA	TRBV6-1	16	TRBJ2-5	TRBD1	ASSEFRTGEGSQETQY
once	TRBV29-1	12	TRBJ2-7	TRBD1	SVGGTGLKGEQY
NA	TRBV6-5	12	TRBJ2-7	NA	ASNSGATTYEQY
NA	TRBV7-6	13	TRBJ2-7	NA	ASSSPEANSREQY
NA	TRBV6-5	12	TRBJ2-3	NA	ASSYVGGDDTQY
once	TRBV13	10	TRBJ2-5	NA	ASGGQQETQY
NA	TRBV28	14	TRBJ1-6	TRBD1	ASSLRGDSDNSPLH
once	TRBV4-3	12	TRBJ2-3	NA	ASSQGPVADTQY
once	TRBV7-6	14	TRBJ1-1	NA	ASSLNPGSGNTEAF
NA	TRBV27	15	TRBJ1-3	NA	ASSPIRGGPSGNTIY
NA	TRBV19	13	TRBJ2-7	TRBD2	ASSGLAGAMDEQY
NA	TRBV4-1	12	TRBJ2-7	TRBD2	ASSRGGGTYEQY
NA	TRBV7-9	15	TRBJ2-7	NA	ASSRFRQASGSYEQY
once	TRBV14	12	TRBJ1-1	NA	ASSEGWEFAEAF
NA	TRBV13	13	TRBJ2-1	NA	ASSSRQSSYNEQF
NA	TRBV30	12	TRBJ2-3	TRBD2	AWGSGSGTDTQY
NA	TRBV4-1	11	TRBJ1-1	TRBD1	ASSPPGGTEAF
NA	TRBV6-5	14	TRBJ2-2	NA	ASSYSWDPITGELF
once	TRBV9	12	TRBJ2-7	NA	ASSAGQGRYEQY
NA	TRBV7-9	12	TRBJ1-2	NA	ASSFGGSNYGYT
NA	TRBV10-3	13	TRBJ2-7	NA	AISDHTLGVYEQY
once	TRBV4-1	14	TRBJ2-7	NA	ASSQGTAGATYEQY